This is a list of T cell receptor beta chains from one sample in a study of blood T cells in healthy people across ages. TCRdb passed the 5' RACE reads through MiXCR, listing each CDR3 protein once. The table records over 750,000 distinct CDR3 sequences, 20% to 25% of them present only once. The sample also formed part of further work on T cells of mothers and their children.

Material: blood. Receptor source: a boy between 5 and 17 years old in good health. The CDR3 runs from the conserved cysteine through the conserved F or W. D genes are given only for firm matches. The size of a clone is reported for some rows only, either as once, few or many, or as a class for expanded clones.

NA,14,TRBD2,TRBJ2-1,TRBV10-3,TGTGCCATCAGGACTAGCGGGAGTACGAATGAGCAGTTCTTC,CAIRTSGSTNEQFF
NA,13,NA,TRBJ2-3,TRBV12-3/TRBV12-4,TGTGCCAGCAACGGGCTCAGCACAGATACGCAGTATTTT,CASNGLSTDTQYF
few,15,TRBD2,TRBJ2-5,TRBV7-9,TGTGCCAGAAGGAAGGCGGGGGTTACGCCACGGGAGCAGTACTTC,CARRKAGVTPREQYF
few,16,TRBD2,TRBJ2-3,TRBV10-3,TGTGCCATCAGTGGGAGCATAGCGGGGTATGAGGATACGCAGTATTTT,CAISGSIAGYEDTQYF
NA,13,NA,TRBJ2-5,TRBV9,TGTGCCAGCAGCGCCGGGTACCAAGAGACCCAGTACTTC,CASSAGYQETQYF
few,17,NA,TRBJ2-3,TRBV4-3,TGCGCCAGCAGCCAAGATTTCGAGGGGACCTTCACAGATACGCAGTATTTT,CASSQDFEGTFTDTQYF
NA,10,NA,TRBJ2-7,TRBV20-1,TGCAGTGTTTTAGGGGACGAGCAGTACTTC,CSVLGDEQYF
NA,11,TRBD1,TRBJ1-2,TRBV7-2,TGTGCCAGCAGCTCCTACAGGGGTCCCACCTTC,CASSSYRGPTF
NA,17,NA,TRBJ2-2,TRBV28,TGTGCCAGCAGCGACGGGACGTCTGATCTAAACACCGGGGAGCTGTTTTTT,CASSDGTSDLNTGELFF
few,12,NA,TRBJ2-5,TRBV7-6,TGTGCCAGCAGCGCTGAAAGAGAGACCCAGTACTTC,CASSAERETQYF
NA,16,TRBD2,TRBJ2-3,TRBV7-2,TGTGCCAGCAGCTTGACCAGCGGGGGGGCCGTGAATACGCAGTATTTT,CASSLTSGGAVNTQYF
NA,14,NA,TRBJ2-7,TRBV4-1,TGCGCCAGCAGCCAATGGAGCGGATCCTACGAGCAGTACTTC,CASSQWSGSYEQYF
NA,15,NA,TRBJ2-3,TRBV7-9,TGTGCCAGCAGCCCCAGGTGGGGGAATGGGGATACGCAGTATTTT,CASSPRWGNGDTQYF
NA,20,TRBD2,TRBJ2-1,TRBV5-1,TGCGCCAGCAGCTTGGCCCCTAGCGGGAGCCCCCTGAGCTCCTACAATGAGCAGTTCTTC,CASSLAPSGSPLSSYNEQFF